This T cell receptor beta chain was retrieved from a study of blood T cell repertoires in COVID-19. Donors were grouped by their self-reported clinical history. Recovered participants had two consecutive negative NP/OP PCR tests, healthcare professional clearance, or symptom resolution. The protocol was immunoSEQ multiplex PCR, while the TCRdb copy is restricted to in-frame clones and leaves out a portion. This sample has 250,000 to 350,000 clones, with 70% to 90% found just once. The V end lost 3 bases, the J end lost 5 bases, and 12 bases lay between the germline ends. The CDR3 runs to 14 residues. In germline, CDR1 is SGHVS, CDR2 FNYEAQ.

The TCR originated in a woman aged 25 to 39 who had recovered from COVID-19. J is TRBJ2-3 and V is TRBV7-6, with TRBD2 as a possible D gene (6 bases). The sequenced material came from PBMCs or T cells enriched from blood (not recorded which). CDR3 coding DNA: TGTGCCAGCAGCTTTACCGGGACTCAAGATACGCAGTATTTT. This codes for CASSFTGTQDTQYF.